The present entry profiles one T cell receptor (beta chain) with its context. Its antigen is as yet unknown. MiXCR was run by TCRdb on the reads, yielding one entry per CDR3 protein. The repertoire includes nearly 700,000 distinct CDR3 sequences, 30% to 40% of them detected once, and approximately 18% sits in the top ten. Germline V CDR1 and CDR2: MGHRA, YSYEKL. The CDR3 has 17 amino acids. V was cut by 1 base and J by 2 bases, with 12 bases left in between. The data were taken from a study of T cell repertoires in cytomegalovirus infection. Study-wide background: Recently identified HLA-C-restricted CMV epitopes were among the peptides used. It can be stated that public TCR beta signatures indicated CMV infection as well as a matching HLA type.

Points from the study as a whole: Clonotypes of TCR beta that were HLA-C-restricted and CMV-specific dominated the ex vivo response. Carriers of CMV plus the relevant HLA were identified by cumulative public TCR beta family frequency.

This specimen was cultured PBMCs, taken from culture after CMV antigen stimulation. This chain connects TRBV4-1 to TRBJ2-6; no firm D call. The TCR originated in a human donor in good health (CMV status not recorded). Some clones in this sample may be carry-over from other donors' samples. CDR3 sequence: CASSQGPVSAGANVLTF. The CDR3 DNA sequence: TGCGCCAGCAGCCAAGGGCCGGTTTCAGCTGGGGCCAACGTCCTGACTTTC.